The 9 T cell receptor beta chains presented below share a single source sample, sequenced in a study of CXCR3-negative and CXCR3-positive naive CD8 T cells. UMI-labeled 5' RACE TRB cDNA libraries were prepared from the cells. TCRdb re-called the 5' RACE reads and shows each CDR3 protein once, DNA omitted. This sample carries about 92,000 distinct CDR3 sequences, with approximately 1.5% going to the ten biggest clones. Material for sequencing was naive CXCR3- CD8+ T cells from blood. The subset denotes: CD45RO-CCR7+CD27+CD95- naive CD8+ T cells lacking CXCR3 (TNR3-). The origin of the receptors is a human donor in good health. Some clones in this sample may be carry-over from other donors' samples.

This chain connects TRBV29-1 to TRBJ2-1; TCRdb proposes TRBD2, but this gene call is untestable without DNA. Germline V gene sequence: CDR1 SQVTM, CDR2 ANQGSEA. The length of the CDR3 is 13 residues. CDR3 sequence: CSVEMAGLFEQFF.

J is TRBJ2-1 and V is TRBV4-3; TCRdb gives TRBD2 as the D gene, but with no DNA this cannot be confirmed. This CDR3 is 16 amino acids long. Germline V gives CDR1 LGHNA, CDR2 YSLEER. Here the CDR3 reads CASTAAPSGRGGEQFF.

J is TRBJ1-1 and V is TRBV28. In germline, CDR1 is MDHEN, CDR2 SYDVKM. The CDR3 runs 15 residues. The CDR3: CASSLFRGRAGEAFF. Supplemented by reference TRBV28 and TRBJ1-1, the full variable domain reads DVKVTQSSRYLVKRTGEKVFLECVQDMDHENMFWYRQDPGLGLRLIYFSYDVKMKEKGDIPEGYSVSREKKERFSLILESASTNQTSMYLCASSLFRGRAGEAFFGQGTRLTVV.

This chain links TRBV20-1 with TRBJ1-6. The germline CDR1 and CDR2 sequences are DFQATT and SNEGSKA (reference sequence). CDR3 length: 14 residues. The CDR3 region is CSASGRSYNSPLHF.

The CDR3: CASSGGIPTGLNTEAFF. This sequence joins TRBV5-1 and TRBJ1-1; lacking DNA, the TRBD1 call made by TCRdb goes unchecked. CDR3 size: 17 residues. Germline V gene lookup returns CDR1 SGHRS and CDR2 YFSETQ.

The chain recombines TRBV20-1 with TRBJ2-1; lacking DNA, the TRBD1 call made by TCRdb goes unchecked. The germline V gene has CDR1 DFQATT and CDR2 SNEGSKA (reference sequence). CDR3 length: 13 amino acids. CDR3 amino acids: CSASEQGWVEQFF.

The rearrangement links TRBV20-1 to TRBJ2-7; the TCRdb D gene call, TRBD2, has no DNA to confirm it. From germline, CDR1 is DFQATT and CDR2 SNEGSKA (reference sequence). The CDR3 has 15 residues. CDR3: CSASSTGPPTYEQYF.

The genes are TRBV5-1 and TRBJ2-1; TCRdb's D gene call, TRBD1, goes unchecked for lack of DNA. Germline V gives CDR1 SGHRS, CDR2 YFSETQ. CDR3 size: 17 residues. The CDR3 is CASSPGVPGLGYNEQFF.

The rearrangement joins TRBV7-2 to TRBJ2-7; TCRdb designates TRBD2, a call that cannot be tested without DNA. From germline, CDR1 is SGHTA and CDR2 FQGNSA. The CDR3 covers 15 residues. The CDR3 spells CASSLSPGTSNEQYF.